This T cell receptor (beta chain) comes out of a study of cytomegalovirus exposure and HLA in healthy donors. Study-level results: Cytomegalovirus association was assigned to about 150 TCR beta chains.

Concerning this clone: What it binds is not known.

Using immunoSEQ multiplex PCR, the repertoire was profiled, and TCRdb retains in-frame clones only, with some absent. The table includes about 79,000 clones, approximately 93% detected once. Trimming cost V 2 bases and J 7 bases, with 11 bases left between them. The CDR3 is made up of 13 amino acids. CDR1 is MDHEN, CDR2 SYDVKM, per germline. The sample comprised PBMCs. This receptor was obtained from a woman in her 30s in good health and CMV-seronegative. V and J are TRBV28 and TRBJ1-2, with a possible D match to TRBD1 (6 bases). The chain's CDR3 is CASSLGGALGYTF. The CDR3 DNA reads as TGTGCCAGCAGTTTAGGGGGGGCCCTTGGCTACACCTTC.